This section outlines one TCR beta chain sequence together with its context. Its antigen specificity is not known. Base qualities were left out, and no much larger clone turns up one base away. The sample belongs to a study of cytomegalovirus exposure and HLA in healthy donors (dated by TCRdb to the late 2010s). In terms of the full investigation: In an earlier analysis of about 560 of the donors, approximately 300 Gb of sequence data and 90 million to 120 million unique TCR beta sequences from roughly 180 million T cells were reported. A separate validation cohort of some 130 different subjects was used in addition to the 666-subject first cohort. The study profiled the T cell repertoires of 500 to 800 subjects by immunosequencing and related them to cytomegalovirus serostatus. Donor age, sex, ethnicity and CMV serostatus were compiled together with the repertoire data. The study aimed to test whether signatures of past pathogen exposure could be identified by cataloging public T cell receptors. Class I and class II HLA loci were covered by the typing at four-digit resolution. To predict cytomegalovirus infection status, the study brought together high-throughput TCR immunosequencing, statistical association of individual TCRs with disease status, and machine learning. An earlier analysis of 587 of the donors used high-throughput TCR beta sequencing to judge whether each TCR beta V gene segment behaved as functional or pseudogenic. Of the 350 to 450 genotyped donors, 81% were placed in the genetic ancestry cluster associated with self-reported Caucasian donors. Approximately 300 gigabases of sequencing data and tens of millions of unique TCR sequences made up an early release that covered approximately 700 HLA-typed donors. Because of strong linkage in the cohort, four to six DR-DQ haplotypes were treated as single units for association and clustering. To study patterns of TCR occurrence, a later analysis re-analyzed previously published TCR beta repertoires from around 670 donors and added high-resolution HLA genotyping. Among about 400 genotyped donors of the cohort, an average of about 220,000 unique TCR beta nucleotide sequences was sequenced per donor, of which 15% to 20% were non-productive. In a later genetic analysis, genome-wide SNP genotypes for about 55% of the roughly 670 donors were used, and that subset was treated as a discovery cohort. In the later analysis, no new phenotypic data were used to find candidate immune exposures; instead, reliance was placed on TCR beta sequences and their occurrence across donors. The number of donors typed differed by locus, with about 629-640 for A, B, C, DRB1 and DQB1, roughly 520 for DQA1, 600 to 610 for DPA1, and 400 to 490 for DPB1. Every repertoire in the discovery cohort had been generated on one and the same sequencing platform.

The cohort was made up of 666 healthy bone marrow donors. All cohort members were sampled while nominally healthy, although unrecorded immune exposures were likely present. The donor tested CMV seropositive and was one of the 289 seropositive cohort members. A peripheral blood sample was provided by each donor, and peripheral blood mononuclear cells were used for TCR beta sequencing. Genomic DNA was extracted from the blood cell samples with the Qiagen DNeasy Blood Extraction Kit. The protocol used for the library was the immunoSEQ multiplex PCR assay. For the multiplex PCR, a mixture combining 60 forward primers for TCR Vbeta segments and 13 reverse primers for TCR Jbeta segments was used. The CDR3 region of rearranged TCR beta genes was amplified from genomic DNA with a multiplex PCR assay. On the Illumina HiSeq System, the amplified TCR beta libraries were sequenced as 87-base-pair reads. From the authors' description of their analysis: Across the roughly 640 repertoires, a later analysis counted 80 million or so unique TCR beta chains, about 10 million of which were shared by at least two donors. A nearest-neighbor algorithm error-corrected the raw reads and collapsed the reads into unique sequences, merging closely related sequences to remove PCR and sequencing errors. CDR3 sequences were aligned to IMGT reference sequences to assign V, D and J gene segments. Each retained sequence needed at least a six-nucleotide match to both a V gene segment and a J gene segment. Rearrangements were called productive when the CDR3 lacked stop codons and stayed in frame with V and J; all others were non-productive. Following IMGT convention, CDR3 was defined as the stretch from the second conserved V-encoded cysteine to the conserved J-encoded phenylalanine. The earlier analysis of roughly 590 of the donors excluded any sequence lacking an unambiguous match to a single V gene segment. An earlier analysis of 500 to 700 of the donors classified V segments as functional when productive rearrangements were above 56.7% and as segregating when the standard deviation between donors was above 5%. A statistical classification framework was built to diagnose cytomegalovirus status from the catalog of TCR beta chain sequences. V and J gene assignment, in a later analysis, came from comparing TCR nucleotide sequences with IMGT/GENE-DB human TR gene sequences. Using the TCRdist pipeline, a later analysis assigned CDR3 sequences along with most-parsimonious VDJ recombination scenarios. In a later analysis, each TCR beta chain was defined by its CDR3 amino acid sequence together with its V-gene family, and reads lacking a unique V-gene family were excluded. A later analysis removed 592 highly shared, low-generation-probability nucleotide sequences to deal with suspected cross-contamination and a sequencing artifact. In a later analysis, a clonal expansion index for each public chain was calculated from normalized within-repertoire ranks of inferred template counts. Generation probabilities in a later analysis came from a VDJ recombination model fitted to out-of-frame rearrangements, and those results were checked against IGoR. In a later analysis, TCR-TCR, TCR-HLA and TCR-CMV co-occurrence was scored with hypergeometric tests, and a repertoire-size bias correction was applied to TCR pairs. To estimate false discovery rates, a later analysis permuted the HLA or CMV assignments 20 times. A later analysis grouped co-occurring TCRs with DBSCAN, adding TCRdist sequence similarity when clustering within HLA-allele-positive subsets. Repertoires with fewer than 30,000 or more than 120,000 public chains were left out of co-occurrence clustering, as were about 5 repertoires with anomalous nucleotide sharing. Drawn from immuneACCESS, this table holds only the in-frame rearrangements with V and J called that TCRdb kept. Clones are partly lost; checked studies trace under half to an unresolved V gene and leave the rest unexplained. That table gives V, J and clone size, and the DNA gave D and trimming. Here the sample has under 35,000 clones; about 60% occur a single time. About a fifth of the sample belongs to the ten largest clones.

General findings and caveats noted by the study authors: In this cohort, only TCR beta chains were sequenced, and detectable features were limited by the absence of alpha or paired-chain data. A later analysis found that HLA-associated TCR beta chains were more clonally expanded and had lower generation probabilities than equally common non-associated chains. A later analysis found that most CMV-associated TCR beta chains appeared HLA-restricted, with HLA associations seemingly driven largely by CMV exposure. The sequencing pipeline was judged likely to have produced a cluster of highly shared sequence variants as a technical artifact. Because some donors lacked HLA typing at each locus, the association tests relied only on the typed subset. The authors suggested that the approach could potentially be generalized to other disease states and immunological phenotypes. Across donors, most TCR sequences were observed very rarely, whereas some public TCRs were present in many individuals. The study gave a list of 150 to 200 TCR beta chains associated with cytomegalovirus. Assigning TCR associations to individual alleles was difficult when HLA alleles, especially DR and DQ, strongly co-occurred. Broadly in line with IMGT annotations, most TCR beta V segments showed up in productive rearrangements about 90% or about 30% of the time in an earlier analysis of around 600 of the donors. In a later genetic analysis, fewer N-insertions in productive TCRs were reported among donors in an Asian-associated ancestry cluster than the 666-donor mean. In both the original and validation cohorts, the classifier was reported to diagnose cytomegalovirus status with high specificity and sensitivity. At a false discovery rate of 0.05, a later analysis linked under 20,000 TCR beta sequences to specific HLA alleles. Sequencing depth was assumed to be roughly uniform across donors in the presence/absence analyses, though that assumption may not hold. V-gene and J-gene trimming of TCR beta chains was associated with a missense DCLRE1C variant in a later genetic analysis, and the association was replicated in an independent cohort. In a later analysis, several top co-occurrence clusters were reported to appear linked to parvovirus B19, influenza, CMV and Epstein-Barr virus. Correlated functional status among segregating V segments might be attributable to linkage disequilibrium, but an unknown experimental factor could not be ruled out. For the cohort, immune exposure information was limited to CMV serostatus. In vitro tests confirmed that three of the cytomegalovirus-associated TCR beta chains recognize cytomegalovirus antigens. In a later analysis, TCR association rates were found to vary across HLA loci, with the most associated TCRs seen for DRB1 alleles and the fewest for HLA-C alleles. A further reported finding was that TCR beta sequences accurately predicted the HLA-A and HLA-B alleles for most subjects in the first cohort. Some IMGT-functional V segments, including TRBV6-2 and TRBV6-3, could not be told apart with the 87-base-pair reads, so those segments were excluded. About 15 rarely observed V segments, including chromosome 9 orphons, were excluded from the earlier analysis of a few hundred of the donors because counts were too low.

After removal of 4 bases from V and 3 bases from J, the junction retains 7 bases not matched to a gene. The CDR3 contains 15 residues, cysteine and phenylalanine counted. The DNA shown is the 45-base CDR3, in frame from base 1. The germline V gene encodes CDR1 SGDLS and CDR2 YYNGEE. The specimen was PBMCs. The receptor's source is a man aged 50 or older in good health and CMV-seropositive. The rearrangement joined TRBV9 to TRBJ2-7; 10 nucleotides in the junction match TRBD2. The CDR3 here reads CASSRHVAGGYEQYF. DNA sequence: TGTGCCAGCAGCCGTCATGTAGCGGGGGGCTACGAGCAGTACTTC. The full variable domain, with segments outside the CDR3 supplied by the reference TRBV9 and TRBJ2-7 proteins, appears as DSGVTQTPKHLITATGQRVTLRCSPRSGDLSVYWYQQSLDQGLQFLIQYYNGEERAKGNILERFSAQQFPDLHSELNLSSLELGDSALYFCASSRHVAGGYEQYFGPGTRLTVT.